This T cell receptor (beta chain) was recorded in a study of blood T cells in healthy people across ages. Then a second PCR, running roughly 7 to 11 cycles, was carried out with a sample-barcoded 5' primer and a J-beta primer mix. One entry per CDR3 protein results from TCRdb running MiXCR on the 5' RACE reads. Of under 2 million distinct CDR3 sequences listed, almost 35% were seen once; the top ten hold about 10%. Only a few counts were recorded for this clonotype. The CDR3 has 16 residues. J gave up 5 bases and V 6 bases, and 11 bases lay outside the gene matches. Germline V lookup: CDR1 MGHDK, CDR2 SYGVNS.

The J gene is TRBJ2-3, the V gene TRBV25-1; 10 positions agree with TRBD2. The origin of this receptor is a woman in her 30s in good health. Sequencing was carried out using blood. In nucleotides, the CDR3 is TGTGCCAGCAGAGCGACTAGCGGGTCGCTGGGAGATACGCAGTATTTT. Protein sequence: CASRATSGSLGDTQYF.